What follows are 17 T cell receptor beta chains derived from one specimen sequenced in a study of T cells expressing NK-cell markers. Following a re-call of the 5' RACE reads, TCRdb has one entry per CDR3 protein and lacks DNA. Listed are about 390,000 distinct CDR3 sequences; approximately 12% falls within the top ten. Sequenced input: blood T cells: a sorted CD56 or NKG2C T cell subset, CD4+ or CD8+ T cells, or bulk PBMC T cells (not recorded which). Receptors were obtained from a woman aged 45-65 years in good health.

The rearrangement uses TRBV7-9 and TRBJ1-4. The length of the CDR3 is 16 residues. Germline V gene data show CDR1 as SEHNR and CDR2 as FQNEAQ (reference sequence). The CDR3 loop is CASSLRGLPTNEKLFF.

This chain joins TRBV29-1 and TRBJ2-1; there is no DNA to check the TCRdb D call of TRBD2. This CDR3 comprises 15 residues. The germline gives CDR1 SQVTM, CDR2 ANQGSEA. CDR3 region: CSAMTSQGSYNEQFF.

V and J are TRBV2 and TRBJ2-1; TCRdb outputs TRBD1, but without DNA this stays unchecked. The CDR3 runs 15 residues. Germline CDR1 and CDR2: SNHLY and FYNNEI. The CDR3 loop reads CASSSGPGHLNEQFF.

The chain couples TRBV6-2 or TRBV6-3 to TRBJ2-6; TCRdb designates TRBD1, a call that cannot be tested without DNA. This CDR3 has 16 amino acids. Germline V gives CDR1 MNHEY, CDR2 SVGEGT. CDR3 amino acids: CASSRTGAFGANVLTF.

The J gene is TRBJ2-3, the V gene TRBV15; without DNA, the TCRdb call of TRBD2 cannot be checked. Germline lookup yields CDR1 LNHNV and CDR2 YYDKDF (reference sequence). The CDR3 has 14 amino acids. The CDR3 sequence is CATSRASSVDTQYF.

V and J are TRBV29-1 and TRBJ2-7; the D call of TRBD2 rests on TCRdb alone, since no DNA is present to check it. The V gene's germline CDR1 is SQVTM and CDR2 ANQGSEA. The CDR3 totals 14 residues. The CDR3 spells CSVRSTGAGLEQYF.

This CDR3 is CASSSVGTERSEQYF. The gene calls are TRBV7-9 and TRBJ2-7; TCRdb outputs TRBD1, but without DNA this stays unchecked. Germline CDR1 SEHNR, CDR2 FQNEAQ (reference sequence). The CDR3 sequence is 15 residues long.

J is TRBJ2-1 and V is TRBV15. Per the germline V gene, CDR1 is LNHNV and CDR2 is YYDKDF (reference sequence). The CDR3 has 13 residues. Here the CDR3 reads CATSRVQSNEQFF.

The genes are TRBV12-3 or TRBV12-4 and TRBJ1-2. The CDR3 is made up of 12 amino acids. The CDR3 spells CASSLINYGYTF.

The chain recombines TRBV5-1 with TRBJ2-1; the TCRdb D gene call, TRBD1, has no DNA to confirm it. Germline V CDR1 and CDR2: SGHRS, YFSETQ. The CDR3 contains 15 residues. The chain's CDR3 is CASSLGDTGGDEQFF.

This chain links TRBV24-1 with TRBJ2-1; absent DNA, TCRdb's TRBD1 call cannot be checked. The CDR3 length is 15 residues. Germline V gene sequence: CDR1 KGHDR, CDR2 SFDVKD. CDR3 protein: CATSGRQAVYNEQFF.

J is TRBJ1-1 and V is TRBV27; the D call of TRBD1 rests on TCRdb alone, since no DNA is present to check it. CDR1 and CDR2 from the germline V gene are MNHEY and SMNVEV (reference sequence). There are 15 residues in the CDR3. The CDR3 loop is CASSLKGHLNTEAFF.

The V gene is TRBV18, the J gene TRBJ2-1. CDR3 size: 15 residues. Germline-derived CDR1 and CDR2 are KGHSH and LQKENI. The CDR3 sequence: CASSPGTLSYNEQFF. Combining the CDR3 with reference TRBV18 and TRBJ2-1 gives the whole variable domain NAGVMQNPRHLVRRRGQEARLRCSPMKGHSHVYWYRQLPEEGLKFMVYLQKENIIDESGMPKERFSAEFPKEGPSILRIQQVVRGDSAAYFCASSPGTLSYNEQFFGPGTRLTVL.

V and J are TRBV11-1 and TRBJ2-1; TCRdb reports TRBD1, a call that lacks DNA to check it against. Germline V CDR1 and CDR2: SGHAT, FQDESV (reference sequence). The CDR3 is made up of 20 amino acids. The CDR3 here is CASSLFYSDRGRGTNNEQFF.

The rearrangement uses TRBV7-9 and TRBJ2-3; without DNA, the TCRdb call of TRBD2 cannot be checked. The CDR3 runs to 16 residues. Germline CDR1 reads SEHNR; CDR2 reads FQNEAQ (reference sequence). CDR3 in amino acids: CASSPHFREGTDTQYF.

The rearrangement joins TRBV5-1 to TRBJ2-2; TCRdb proposes TRBD2, but this gene call is untestable without DNA. This CDR3 is 15 amino acids long. Per germline, CDR1 SGHRS and CDR2 YFSETQ. Here the CDR3 reads CASSWTSGNTGELFF.

The chain carries TRBV27 and TRBJ2-1; no DNA is available, so the TRBD1 call from TCRdb remains unchecked. CDR3 length: 15 residues. Germline CDR1 reads MNHEY; CDR2 reads SMNVEV (reference sequence). The CDR3 loop is CASSLGTGVYNEQFF.